This is a list of T cell receptor beta chains from one sample in a study of blood T cell repertoires in COVID-19. Produced via immunoSEQ multiplex PCR; TCRdb's table is partial and in-frame only. The sample includes some 88,000 clones, roughly nine tenths seen only once; the top ten take around 1.8%. The sequenced material came from peripheral blood. Receptor source: a human donor with active COVID-19. The donor label of this sample is uncertain. Both conserved end residues are part of each CDR3. Each record gives: clone size, J gene, V gene, CDR3 protein. A row's size may be missing; if present it is once, few, many or a size class.

clone_size: .
j_call: TRBJ2-2
v_call: TRBV27
cdr3_aa: CASSLTGSDTGELFF

clone_size: once
j_call: TRBJ2-5
v_call: TRBV2
cdr3_aa: CASSGSGGGETQYF

clone_size: .
j_call: TRBJ1-4
v_call: TRBV7-9
cdr3_aa: CASSADRTRGELFF

clone_size: .
j_call: TRBJ1-2
v_call: TRBV5-1
cdr3_aa: CASSQGQGYYGYTF

clone_size: .
j_call: TRBJ1-2
v_call: TRBV6-5
cdr3_aa: CASSYSSNRVGYTF

clone_size: .
j_call: TRBJ2-7
v_call: TRBV6-5
cdr3_aa: CASRLGQGFEQYF

clone_size: many
j_call: TRBJ2-5
v_call: TRBV7-9
cdr3_aa: CASSLAGDQETQYF

clone_size: .
j_call: TRBJ2-3
v_call: TRBV7-2
cdr3_aa: CASSPSTTQYF

clone_size: .
j_call: TRBJ1-2
v_call: TRBV28
cdr3_aa: CASSRPGVSIGYTF

clone_size: .
j_call: TRBJ2-3
v_call: TRBV6-1
cdr3_aa: CASSEAPPSGTGNTDTQYF

clone_size: .
j_call: TRBJ2-2
v_call: TRBV4-1
cdr3_aa: CASSQVINTGELFF

clone_size: once
j_call: TRBJ2-7
v_call: TRBV18
cdr3_aa: CASSGSRQAPEQYF

clone_size: .
j_call: TRBJ2-7
v_call: TRBV6-2/TRBV6-3
cdr3_aa: CASSYDRTTYEQYF

clone_size: .
j_call: TRBJ2-7
v_call: TRBV6-5
cdr3_aa: CASIRGGGREQYF

clone_size: .
j_call: TRBJ1-2
v_call: TRBV6-1
cdr3_aa: CASSEFPANYGYTF

clone_size: .
j_call: TRBJ2-1
v_call: TRBV7-2
cdr3_aa: CASSLLVSFTNEQFF

clone_size: .
j_call: TRBJ2-3
v_call: TRBV7-3
cdr3_aa: CASSLHASGETDTQYF

clone_size: .
j_call: TRBJ1-1
v_call: TRBV5-1
cdr3_aa: CASSSQVNTEAFF

clone_size: .
j_call: TRBJ2-3
v_call: TRBV24-1
cdr3_aa: CATSPGLGRADTQYF

clone_size: .
j_call: TRBJ2-3
v_call: TRBV9
cdr3_aa: CASSYRGRVDTQYF